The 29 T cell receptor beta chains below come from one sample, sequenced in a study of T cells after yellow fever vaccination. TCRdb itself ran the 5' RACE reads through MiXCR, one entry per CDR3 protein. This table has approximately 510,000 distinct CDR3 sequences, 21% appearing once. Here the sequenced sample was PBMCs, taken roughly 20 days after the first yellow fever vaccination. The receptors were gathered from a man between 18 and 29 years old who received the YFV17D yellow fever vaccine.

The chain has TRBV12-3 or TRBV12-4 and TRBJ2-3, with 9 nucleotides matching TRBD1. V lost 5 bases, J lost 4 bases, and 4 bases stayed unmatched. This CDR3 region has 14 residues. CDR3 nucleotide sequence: TGTGCCAGCAGTCCGTGGACAGGGGCAGATACGCAGTATTTT. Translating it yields CASSPWTGADTQYF.

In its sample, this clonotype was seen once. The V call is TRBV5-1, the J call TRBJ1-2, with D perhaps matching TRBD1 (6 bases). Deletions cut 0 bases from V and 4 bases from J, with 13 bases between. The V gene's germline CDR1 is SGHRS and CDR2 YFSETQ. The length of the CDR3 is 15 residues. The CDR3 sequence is CASSLDEGGTYGYTF. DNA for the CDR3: TGCGCCAGCAGCTTGGATGAGGGGGGGACCTATGGCTACACCTTC.

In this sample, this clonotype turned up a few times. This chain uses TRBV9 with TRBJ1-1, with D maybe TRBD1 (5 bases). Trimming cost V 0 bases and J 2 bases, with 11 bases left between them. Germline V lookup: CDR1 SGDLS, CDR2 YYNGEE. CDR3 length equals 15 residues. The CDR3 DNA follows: TGTGCCAGCAGCGTAGGGCCGGGACTCAACACTGAAGCTTTCTTT. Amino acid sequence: CASSVGPGLNTEAFF.

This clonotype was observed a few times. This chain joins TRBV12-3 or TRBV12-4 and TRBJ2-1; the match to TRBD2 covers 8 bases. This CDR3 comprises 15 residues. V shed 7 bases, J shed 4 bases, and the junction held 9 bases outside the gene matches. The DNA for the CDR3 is TGTGCCAGCACTACCCGGCGGGGGGCATACAATGAGCAGTTCTTC. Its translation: CASTTRRGAYNEQFF.

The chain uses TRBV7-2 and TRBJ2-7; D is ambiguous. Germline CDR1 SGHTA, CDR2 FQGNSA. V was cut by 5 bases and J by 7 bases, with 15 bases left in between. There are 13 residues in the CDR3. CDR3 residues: CASSLRPGREQYV. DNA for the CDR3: TGTGCCAGCAGCCTCCGACCCGGGCGGGAGCAGTACGTC.

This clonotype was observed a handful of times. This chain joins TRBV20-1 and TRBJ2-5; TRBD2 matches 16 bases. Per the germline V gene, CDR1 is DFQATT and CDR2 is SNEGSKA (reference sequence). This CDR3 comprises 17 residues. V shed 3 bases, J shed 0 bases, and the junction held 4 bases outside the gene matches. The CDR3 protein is CSARGLAGGLDQETQYF. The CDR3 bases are TGCAGTGCTAGGGGACTAGCGGGGGGGCTTGACCAAGAGACCCAGTACTTC.

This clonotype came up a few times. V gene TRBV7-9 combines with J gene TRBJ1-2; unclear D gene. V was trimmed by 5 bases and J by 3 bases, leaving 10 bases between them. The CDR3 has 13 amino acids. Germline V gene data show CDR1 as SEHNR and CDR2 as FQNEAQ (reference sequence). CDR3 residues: CASSVNSDYGYTF. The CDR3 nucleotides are TGTGCCAGCAGCGTAAACAGCGACTATGGCTACACCTTC.

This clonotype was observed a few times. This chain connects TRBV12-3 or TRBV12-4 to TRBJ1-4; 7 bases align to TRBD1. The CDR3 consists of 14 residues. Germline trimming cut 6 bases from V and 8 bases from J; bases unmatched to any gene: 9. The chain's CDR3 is CASRVTGSKEKLFF. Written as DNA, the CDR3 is TGTGCCAGCAGGGTGACAGGGAGTAAGGAAAAACTGTTTTTT.

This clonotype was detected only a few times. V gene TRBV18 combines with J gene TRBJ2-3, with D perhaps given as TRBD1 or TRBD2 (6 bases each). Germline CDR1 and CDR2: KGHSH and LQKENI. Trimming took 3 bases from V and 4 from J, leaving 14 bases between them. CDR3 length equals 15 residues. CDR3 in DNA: TGTGCCAGCTCACCCATGGGGGGCCGCGCAGATACGCAGTATTTT. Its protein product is CASSPMGGRADTQYF.

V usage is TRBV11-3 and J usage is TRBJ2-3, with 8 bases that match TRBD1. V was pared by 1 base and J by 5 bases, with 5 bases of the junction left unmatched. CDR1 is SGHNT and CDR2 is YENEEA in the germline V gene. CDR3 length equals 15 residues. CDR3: CASSLGKGQVDTQYF. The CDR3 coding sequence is TGTGCCAGCAGCTTAGGAAAGGGACAGGTAGATACGCAGTATTTT.

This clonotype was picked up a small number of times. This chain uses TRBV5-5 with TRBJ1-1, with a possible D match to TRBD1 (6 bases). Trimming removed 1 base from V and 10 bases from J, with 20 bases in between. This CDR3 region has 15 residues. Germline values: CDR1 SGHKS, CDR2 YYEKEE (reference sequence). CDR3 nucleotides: TGTGCCAGCAGCTTGAATCGACAGGCTCTGGTGGGAGCTTTCTTT. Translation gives CASSLNRQALVGAFF. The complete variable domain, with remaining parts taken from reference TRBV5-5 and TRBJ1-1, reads DAGVTQSPTHLIKTRGQQVTLRCSPISGHKSVSWYQQVLGQGPQFIFQYYEKEERGRGNFPDRFSARQFPNYSSELNVNALLLGDSALYLCASSLNRQALVGAFFGQGTRLTVV.

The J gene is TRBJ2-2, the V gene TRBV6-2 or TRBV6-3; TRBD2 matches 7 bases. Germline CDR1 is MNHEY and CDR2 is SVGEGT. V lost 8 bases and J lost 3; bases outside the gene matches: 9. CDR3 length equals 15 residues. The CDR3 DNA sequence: TGTGCCAGCGAAGAGACTAGCTGGTACACCGGGGAGCTGTTTTTT. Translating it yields CASEETSWYTGELFF.

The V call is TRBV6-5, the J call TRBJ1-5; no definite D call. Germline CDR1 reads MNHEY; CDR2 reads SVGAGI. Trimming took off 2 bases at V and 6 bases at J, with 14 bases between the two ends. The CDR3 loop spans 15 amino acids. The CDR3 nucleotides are TGTGCCAGCAGTTACGAATGGCCTTCCACTCAGCCCCAGCATTTT. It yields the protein CASSYEWPSTQPQHF.

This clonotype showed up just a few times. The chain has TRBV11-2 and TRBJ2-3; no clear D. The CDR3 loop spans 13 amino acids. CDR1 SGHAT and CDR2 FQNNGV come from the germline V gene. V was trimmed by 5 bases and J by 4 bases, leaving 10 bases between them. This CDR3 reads CASSPPVADTQYF. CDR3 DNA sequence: TGTGCCAGCAGCCCCCCCGTAGCAGATACGCAGTATTTT. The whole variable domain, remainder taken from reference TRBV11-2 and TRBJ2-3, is EAGVAQSPRYKIIEKRQSVAFWCNPISGHATLYWYQQILGQGPKLLIQFQNNGVVDDSQLPKDRFSAERLKGVDSTLKIQPAKLEDSAVYLCASSPPVADTQYFGPGTRLTVL.

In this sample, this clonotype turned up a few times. Here the CDR3 reads CASSLGLGQPQHF. The CDR3 region has the DNA TGTGCCAGCAGCTTAGGATTGGGTCAGCCCCAGCATTTT. V is TRBV7-6 and J is TRBJ1-5; unclear D gene. Trimming shortened V by 1 base and J by 6 bases, and 7 bases separated the two germline ends. Germline V gene sequence: CDR1 SGHVS, CDR2 FNYEAQ. This CDR3 has 13 amino acids.

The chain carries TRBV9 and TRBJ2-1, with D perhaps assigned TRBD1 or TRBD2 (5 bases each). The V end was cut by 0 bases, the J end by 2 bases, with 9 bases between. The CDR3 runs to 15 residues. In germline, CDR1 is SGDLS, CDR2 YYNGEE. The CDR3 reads CASSVGGKTYNEQFF. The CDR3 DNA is TGTGCCAGCAGCGTAGGGGGGAAGACCTACAATGAGCAGTTCTTC.

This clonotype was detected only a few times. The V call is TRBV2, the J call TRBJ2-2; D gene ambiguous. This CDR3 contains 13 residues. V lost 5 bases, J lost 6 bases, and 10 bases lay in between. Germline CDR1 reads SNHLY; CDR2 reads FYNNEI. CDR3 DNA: TGTGCCAGCAGTTCTGACGGCCCCGGGGAGCTGTTTTTT. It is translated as CASSSDGPGELFF.

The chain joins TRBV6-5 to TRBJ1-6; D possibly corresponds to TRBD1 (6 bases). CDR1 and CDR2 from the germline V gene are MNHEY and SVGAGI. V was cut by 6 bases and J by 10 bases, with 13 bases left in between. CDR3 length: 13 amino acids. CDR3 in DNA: TGTGCCAGCAGACAGGGTTGGGGCTCACCCCTCCACTTT. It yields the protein CASRQGWGSPLHF.

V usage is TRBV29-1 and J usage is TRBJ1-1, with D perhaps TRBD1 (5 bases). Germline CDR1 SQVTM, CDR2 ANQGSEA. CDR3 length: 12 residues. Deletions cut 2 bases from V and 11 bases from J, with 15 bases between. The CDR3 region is CSVEPQGETAFF. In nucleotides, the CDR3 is TGCAGCGTTGAACCGCAGGGTGAAACGGCTTTCTTT.

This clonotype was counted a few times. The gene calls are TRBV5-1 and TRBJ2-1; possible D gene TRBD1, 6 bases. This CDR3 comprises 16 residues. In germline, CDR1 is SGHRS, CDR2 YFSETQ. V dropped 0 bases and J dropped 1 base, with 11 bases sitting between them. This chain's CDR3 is CASSLGGPRSYNEQFF. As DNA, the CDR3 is TGCGCCAGCAGCTTGGGGGGGCCGCGTTCCTACAATGAGCAGTTCTTC.

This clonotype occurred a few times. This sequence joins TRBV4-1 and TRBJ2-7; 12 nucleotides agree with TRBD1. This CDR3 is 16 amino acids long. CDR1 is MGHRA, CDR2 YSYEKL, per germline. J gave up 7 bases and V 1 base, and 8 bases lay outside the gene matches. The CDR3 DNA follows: TGCGCCAGCAGCCAAGTACCGGGACAGGGGGCTGGGGAGCAGTACTTC. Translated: CASSQVPGQGAGEQYF.

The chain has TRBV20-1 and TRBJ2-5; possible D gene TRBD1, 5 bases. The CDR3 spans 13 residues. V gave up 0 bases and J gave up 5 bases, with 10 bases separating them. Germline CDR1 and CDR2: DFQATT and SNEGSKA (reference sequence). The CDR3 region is CSARDPAGETQYF. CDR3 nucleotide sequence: TGCAGTGCTAGAGATCCAGCAGGGGAGACCCAGTACTTC.

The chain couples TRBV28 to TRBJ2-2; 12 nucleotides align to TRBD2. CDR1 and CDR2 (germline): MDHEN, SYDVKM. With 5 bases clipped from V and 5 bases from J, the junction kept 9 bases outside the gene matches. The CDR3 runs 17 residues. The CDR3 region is CASSERLAGDYTGELFF. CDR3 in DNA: TGTGCCAGCAGTGAAAGACTAGCGGGGGATTATACCGGGGAGCTGTTTTTT.

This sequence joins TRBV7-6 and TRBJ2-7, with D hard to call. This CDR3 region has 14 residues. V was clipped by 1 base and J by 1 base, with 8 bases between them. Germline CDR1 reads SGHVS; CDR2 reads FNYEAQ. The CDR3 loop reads CASSLGVASYEQYV. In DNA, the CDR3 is TGTGCCAGCAGCTTAGGCGTCGCATCCTACGAGCAGTACGTC.

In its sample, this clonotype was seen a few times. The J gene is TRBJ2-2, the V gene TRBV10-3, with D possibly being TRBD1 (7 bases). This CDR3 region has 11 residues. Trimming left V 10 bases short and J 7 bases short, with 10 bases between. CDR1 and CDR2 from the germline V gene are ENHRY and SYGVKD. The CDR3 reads CATRGVGELFF. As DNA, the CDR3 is TGTGCCACCAGGGGGGTCGGGGAGCTGTTTTTT.

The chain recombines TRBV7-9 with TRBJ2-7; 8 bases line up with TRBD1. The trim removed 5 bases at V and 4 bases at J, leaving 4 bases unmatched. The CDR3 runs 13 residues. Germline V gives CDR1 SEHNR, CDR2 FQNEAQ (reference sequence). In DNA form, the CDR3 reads TGTGCCAGCAGCCGGGACAGGTGGTACGAGCAGTACTTC. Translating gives CASSRDRWYEQYF.

The CDR3 sequence: CASSRIGGSGETQYF. The CDR3 DNA reads TGCGCCAGCAGCAGAATAGGGGGCAGCGGAGAGACCCAGTACTTC. The gene calls are TRBV5-1 and TRBJ2-5, with TRBD1 matching 7 bases. This CDR3 is 15 amino acids long. V lost 4 bases and J lost 4; bases outside the gene matches: 10. Germline V gene lookup returns CDR1 SGHRS and CDR2 YFSETQ.

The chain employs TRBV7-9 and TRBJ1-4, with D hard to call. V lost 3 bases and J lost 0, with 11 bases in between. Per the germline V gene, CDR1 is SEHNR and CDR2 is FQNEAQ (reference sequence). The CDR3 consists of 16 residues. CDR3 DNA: TGTGCCAGCAGCTTCATTTGGGATACAACTAATGAAAAACTGTTTTTT. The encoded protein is CASSFIWDTTNEKLFF.

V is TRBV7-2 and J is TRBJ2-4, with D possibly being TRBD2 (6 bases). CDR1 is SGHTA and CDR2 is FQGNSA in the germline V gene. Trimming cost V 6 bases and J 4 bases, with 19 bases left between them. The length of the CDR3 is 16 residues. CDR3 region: CASRSGPRREKNIQYF. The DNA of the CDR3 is TGTGCCAGCAGATCAGGGCCGCGGAGGGAAAAAAACATTCAGTACTTC.